This T cell receptor beta chain was recovered during a study of cytomegalovirus exposure and HLA in healthy donors. Findings and limits, study-wide: The finding came from a later analysis; first-cohort TCR clusters tended to co-occur in the 95 to 150 validation repertoires.

Profiling relied on immunoSEQ multiplex PCR, and the TCRdb table lists in-frame clones only, not all of them. The table records hundreds of thousands of clones, around 86% of them present only once. The CDR3 is 12 residues long. Germline CDR1 SQVTM, CDR2 ANQGSEA. Trimming took 5 bases from V and 6 from J, leaving 13 bases between them. Regarding this clone: No antigen is known for it.

The chain joins TRBV29-1 to TRBJ1-1; D call uncertain. Source material: PBMCs. This TCR was sampled from a woman younger than 30 in good health and CMV-seronegative. The DNA for the CDR3 is TGCAGCGTTCTAGCCCGCCCGGCTGAAGCTTTCTTT. It translates to CSVLARPAEAFF.